Below are 24 T cell receptor beta chains sequenced from a single sample in a study of vaccination effects on CD4 cells after COVID-19. Peptide-pool stimulation followed by sequencing identified expanded antigen-specific CD4+ clonotypes in the ViraFEST assay. An approximately 10-day culture period preceded the isolation of CD4+ T cells. Of the BNT162b2 and mRNA-1273 vaccines, participants received two doses of one or the other. Here immunoSEQ multiplex PCR was the method, and the copy in TCRdb shows in-frame clones only, minus some. The table lists some 30,000 clones, under 90% of them singletons. What these receptors recognize is not known. The input for sequencing was CD4+ T cells from PBMCs cultured with HCoV-NL63 spike peptides, taken after COVID-19 vaccination. The receptors originated from a human donor who received a COVID-19 vaccine. Some clones in this sample may be carry-over from other donors' samples.

The J gene is TRBJ1-6, the V gene TRBV27; TRBD1 is a possible D gene (5 bases). CDR1 is MNHEY and CDR2 is SMNVEV in the germline V gene (reference sequence). The length of the CDR3 is 16 residues. Trimming left V 1 base short and J 9 bases short, with 16 bases between. The CDR3 bases are TGTGCCAGCAGTTTATACGGGAAGGGGATGGCTTCACCCCTCCACTTT. Translating it yields CASSLYGKGMASPLHF.

CDR3 loop: CASQGLAGVNNEQFF. Here the CDR3 DNA reads TGTGCCAGCCAGGGACTAGCGGGGGTGAACAATGAGCAGTTCTTC. The chain uses TRBV18 and TRBJ2-1; 14 bases align to TRBD2. The CDR3 loop spans 15 amino acids. The J segment lost 5 bases and the V segment lost 8 bases, leaving 5 bases of the junction unmatched. The germline V gene has CDR1 KGHSH and CDR2 LQKENI.

The chain couples TRBV5-1 to TRBJ2-3; 8 nucleotides match TRBD2. This CDR3 has 14 amino acids. The ends lost 3 bases at V and 3 bases at J; junction bases unmatched: 3. From germline, CDR1 is SGHRS and CDR2 YFSETQ. CDR3 region: CASSSGLETDTQYF. The DNA for the CDR3 is TGCGCCAGCAGCTCGGGACTAGAGACAGATACGCAGTATTTT.

This chain links TRBV4-1 with TRBJ1-5; 8 bases fit TRBD1. Trimming at V came to 4 bases and at J to 7 bases, leaving 9 bases not matched to a gene. The germline V gene encodes CDR1 MGHRA and CDR2 YSYEKL. The CDR3 has 15 amino acids. CDR3 in DNA: TGCGCCAGCAGCCCTAGACAGGGGCCGAGGCAGCCCCAGCATTTT. Translation: CASSPRQGPRQPQHF.

The chain carries TRBV19 and TRBJ2-1; TRBD2 matches 15 bases. This CDR3 is built from 17 residues. The V gene's germline CDR1 is LNHDA and CDR2 SQIVND (reference sequence). V trimming: 6 bases; J trimming: 4 bases; junction bases outside the gene matches: 7. The CDR3 protein is CASSRTSGGAWYNEQFF. CDR3 DNA sequence: TGTGCCAGTAGCCGGACTAGCGGGGGGGCATGGTACAATGAGCAGTTCTTC.

The CDR3 region has the DNA TGTGCCACCAGCCCAGCGAACAGGGACGGCTACACCTTC. Translating gives CATSPANRDGYTF. V and J are TRBV24-1 and TRBJ1-2; possible D gene TRBD1, 6 bases. CDR3 size: 13 residues. V gave up 7 bases and J gave up 8 bases, with 16 bases separating them. Germline CDR1 reads KGHDR; CDR2 reads SFDVKD.

This chain uses TRBV6-7 with TRBJ2-3; 9 nucleotides align to TRBD2. TRBV6-7 qualifies as an ORF whose function is uncertain. The CDR3 length is 20 residues. Losses at the gene ends were 0 bases for V and 4 bases for J; bases not matched to a gene: 17. The CDR3 protein is CASSYSSWSGRGGGADTQYF. CDR3 nucleotides: TGTGCCAGCAGTTACTCGAGTTGGTCGGGGCGGGGGGGCGGGGCAGATACGCAGTATTTT.

The chain links TRBV5-1 to TRBJ2-5; TRBD2 matches 9 bases. Germline V gives CDR1 SGHRS, CDR2 YFSETQ. The V gene end was trimmed by 3 bases and the J gene end by 5 bases; junction bases not matched to a gene: 5. The CDR3 contains 14 residues. The CDR3 region has the DNA TGCGCCAGCAGCTCCGGGACTAGCCTGGAGACCCAGTACTTC. Translating gives CASSSGTSLETQYF.

The genes are TRBV6-1 and TRBJ1-2, with D hard to call. CDR1 and CDR2 (germline): MNHNS, SASEGT. The CDR3 has 13 residues. Between the trimmed V and J ends, which lost 2 bases and 2 bases, there was a span of 6 bases. The CDR3 DNA reads as TGTGCCAGCAGTGAAAACAGAAACTATGGCTACACCTTC. It translates to CASSENRNYGYTF.

The chain couples TRBV5-6 to TRBJ1-1; 7 positions agree with TRBD1. This CDR3 contains 13 residues. Germline V gene sequence: CDR1 SGHDT, CDR2 YYEEEE. V lost 3 bases and J lost 1; bases outside the gene matches: 0. The CDR3 sequence is CASSWDRNTEAFF. CDR3 sequence (DNA): TGTGCCAGCAGCTGGGACAGGAACACTGAAGCTTTCTTT. The whole variable domain, filled in from reference TRBV5-6 and TRBJ1-1, reads DAGVTQSPTHLIKTRGQQVTLRCSPKSGHDTVSWYQQALGQGPQFIFQYYEEEERQRGNFPDRFSGHQFPNYSSELNVNALLLGDSALYLCASSWDRNTEAFFGQGTRLTVV.

This chain connects TRBV7-2 to TRBJ2-3; 9 bases map to TRBD2. Germline values: CDR1 SGHTA, CDR2 FQGNSA. J gave up 8 bases and V 4 bases, and 10 bases lay outside the gene matches. CDR3 length: 15 residues. The CDR3 here is CASSSVAGGRGTQYF. DNA for the CDR3: TGTGCCAGCAGCTCCGTGGCGGGGGGGCGTGGTACGCAGTATTTT.

V gene TRBV6-1 combines with J gene TRBJ2-7; D is perhaps TRBD2 (5 bases). Deletions cut 3 bases from V and 0 bases from J, with 12 bases between. The CDR3 runs 15 residues. CDR1 MNHNS and CDR2 SASEGT come from the germline V gene. CDR3 bases: TGTGCCAGCAGTGATGTACGGACTCCCTCCTACGAGCAGTACGTC. Amino acids: CASSDVRTPSYEQYV.

The rearrangement joins TRBV6-6 to TRBJ2-7; 11 nucleotides match TRBD2. Trimming at V came to 5 bases and at J to 3 bases, leaving 6 bases not matched to a gene. This CDR3 contains 15 residues. CDR1 is MNHNY and CDR2 is SVGAGI in the germline V gene (reference sequence). The CDR3 region is CASSQTSGGYYEQYV. The CDR3 nucleotides read TGTGCCAGCAGTCAAACTAGCGGGGGTTACTACGAGCAGTACGTC.

The chain combines TRBV12-3 or TRBV12-4 with TRBJ1-2, with a weak D call TRBD1 (5 bases). The CDR3 covers 12 residues. The CDR3 nucleotides are TGTGTCGGTGGACATACTAACTATGGCTACACCTTC. Its translation: CVGGHTNYGYTF.

The rearrangement joins TRBV5-1 to TRBJ2-1; 9 nucleotides match TRBD1. The CDR3 spans 14 residues. J was trimmed by 9 bases and V by 4 bases; bases with no gene match: 8. The germline V gene encodes CDR1 SGHRS and CDR2 YFSETQ. The DNA for the CDR3 is TGCGCCAGCAGCCCTCGGACAGGGGACGGTGAGCAGTTCTTC. Its translation is CASSPRTGDGEQFF.

The V gene is TRBV13, the J gene TRBJ1-1; 10 nucleotides align to TRBD1. Germline V gene lookup returns CDR1 PRHDT and CDR2 FYEKMQ (reference sequence). This CDR3 is built from 14 residues. V shed 6 bases and J 4 bases; nucleotides not matched to a gene: 5. Written as DNA, the CDR3 is TGTGCCAGCAGACAGCGGACAGGGGGCACTGAAGCTTTCTTT. This encodes CASRQRTGGTEAFF.

This clone came up once. This chain links TRBV12-3 or TRBV12-4 with TRBJ2-5, with D maybe TRBD2 (6 bases). The CDR3 loop spans 13 amino acids. V lost 6 bases to trimming and J lost 4 bases, with 12 bases between them. The CDR3 is CASRLWGGETQYF. The CDR3 nucleotides read TGTGCCAGCAGACTCTGGGGAGGAGAGACCCAGTACTTC.

The V call is TRBV18, the J call TRBJ2-3; 7 bases match TRBD1. Germline-derived CDR1 and CDR2 are KGHSH and LQKENI. CDR3 length: 16 residues. With V trimmed by 3 bases and J by 2 bases, 8 bases remained unmatched. The CDR3 loop is CASSPQSGQNTDTQYF. In DNA, the CDR3 is TGTGCCAGCTCACCCCAGTCGGGACAGAACACAGATACGCAGTATTTT.

J is TRBJ1-1 and V is TRBV5-6; possible D gene TRBD1, 5 bases. Germline V gene data show CDR1 as SGHDT and CDR2 as YYEEEE. The CDR3 extends over 13 amino acids. V lost 4 bases and J 7 bases, leaving 14 bases between the germline ends. DNA for the CDR3: TGTGCCAGCAGCCGTGGGACCCAGCATGAAGCTTTCTTT. It codes for CASSRGTQHEAFF.

This clone showed up just a few times. This chain links TRBV18 with TRBJ2-2, with 8 bases fitting TRBD1. The CDR3 is made up of 15 amino acids. Looked up from germline, CDR1 is KGHSH and CDR2 is LQKENI. V shed 4 bases and J 1 base; nucleotides not matched to a gene: 2. The CDR3 DNA reads as TGTGCCAGCTCACTGGGGACAGGGAACACCGGGGAGCTGTTTTTT. Translation gives CASSLGTGNTGELFF.

The chain employs TRBV6-5 and TRBJ1-6, with D possibly TRBD1 on 6 matching bases. Between the trimmed V and J ends, which lost 4 bases and 7 bases, there was a span of 17 bases. Germline V lookup: CDR1 MNHEY, CDR2 SVGAGI. CDR3 length: 16 residues. The CDR3 nucleotides read TGTGCCAGCAGTTGGGGGCGGGGGGGTCGCAATTCACCCCTCCACTTT. Amino acid sequence: CASSWGRGGRNSPLHF.

The chain joins TRBV6-5 to TRBJ2-5; TRBD1 is a possible D gene (6 bases). The V gene lost 0 bases and the J gene lost 5 bases, with 10 bases spanning the gap. The CDR3 runs to 14 residues. Per the germline V gene, CDR1 is MNHEY and CDR2 is SVGAGI. The CDR3, as DNA: TGTGCCAGCAGTTACTCGAGGACAGCGGAGACCCAGTACTTC. It translates to CASSYSRTAETQYF.

CDR3 amino acids: CSGLPGQGATQYF. The CDR3 DNA reads as TGCAGCGGCCTTCCGGGACAGGGAGCGACCCAGTACTTC. This chain uses TRBV29-1 with TRBJ2-5, with 9 bases fitting TRBD1. The CDR3 loop spans 13 amino acids. Germline V gene data show CDR1 as SQVTM and CDR2 as ANQGSEA. V was clipped by 7 bases and J by 7 bases; unmatched bases: 10.

This chain connects TRBV7-7 to TRBJ1-4; 7 nucleotides match TRBD1. Germline assignment: CDR1 SSHAT and CDR2 FNYEAQ (reference sequence). There are 13 residues in the CDR3. Losses at the gene ends were 5 bases for V and 8 bases for J; bases not matched to a gene: 5. The DNA for the CDR3 is TGTGCCAGCAGCAGAGACAGGGAAGAAAAACTGTTTTTT. This sequence encodes CASSRDREEKLFF.